The 29 T cell receptor beta chains presented below share a single source sample, sequenced in a study of T cell repertoires in cytomegalovirus infection. One entry per CDR3 protein results from TCRdb running MiXCR on the reads. The sample lists about 900,000 distinct CDR3 sequences; approximately 32% were seen once. These receptors are not linked to any known antigen. The specimen was cultured CD8+ T cells from PBMCs, collected from culture after CMV antigen stimulation. The source is a human donor in good health (CMV status not recorded). Some clones in this sample may be carry-over from other donors' samples.

This clonotype was observed a few times. The CDR3 DNA reads as TGTGCCAGCAGTGAAGGGGCAGGAAGAAACACCATATATTTT. Its protein is CASSEGAGRNTIYF. The J gene is TRBJ1-3, the V gene TRBV2; D gene ambiguous. Germline CDR1 and CDR2: SNHLY and FYNNEI. This CDR3 has 14 amino acids. The V end lost 1 base, the J end lost 5 bases, and 9 bases lay between the germline ends.

At least ten counts were recorded for this clonotype. The rearrangement uses TRBV7-9 and TRBJ2-1; 13 bases are a match to TRBD2. This CDR3 has 14 residues. Trimming removed 4 bases from V and 10 bases from J; junction bases left unmatched: 4. Per germline, CDR1 SEHNR and CDR2 FQNEAQ (reference sequence). The CDR3 reads CASSSGLAGFEQFF. Written as DNA, the CDR3 is TGTGCCAGCAGCTCGGGACTAGCGGGGTTCGAGCAGTTCTTC.

This clonotype was picked up a small number of times. For the CDR3, the DNA is TGTGCCAGCAGCAGCGGGCGGCAGGGTCATGAAAAACTGTTTTTT. Translated: CASSSGRQGHEKLFF. This sequence joins TRBV7-9 and TRBJ1-4; maybe TRBD1 (5 bases). Germline V gives CDR1 SEHNR, CDR2 FQNEAQ (reference sequence). Between the trimmed V and J ends, which lost 5 bases and 6 bases, there was a span of 16 bases. The CDR3 sequence is 15 residues long.

This chain links TRBV19 with TRBJ1-1; D call uncertain. With 6 bases removed from V and 5 bases from J, the gap between germline ends came to 7 bases. Germline CDR1 reads LNHDA; CDR2 reads SQIVND (reference sequence). The CDR3 extends over 11 amino acids. CDR3 sequence: CASRVRTEAFF. DNA for the CDR3: TGTGCCAGTAGAGTGCGGACTGAAGCTTTCTTT.

This clonotype was detected many times. The chain uses TRBV7-8 and TRBJ1-1; D unclear. Deletions cut 1 base from V and 1 base from J, with 7 bases between. CDR1 and CDR2 from the germline V gene are SGHVS and FQNEAQ. This CDR3 has 14 residues. The CDR3 loop reads CASSLVLGNTEAFF. The CDR3 coding sequence is TGTGCCAGCAGCTTAGTCCTGGGGAACACTGAAGCTTTCTTT.

V is TRBV25-1 and J is TRBJ1-2; D is ambiguous. CDR1 is MGHDK, CDR2 SYGVNS, per germline. CDR3 size: 13 residues. The germline V and J ends were trimmed by 8 bases and 4 bases, with 14 bases remaining between them. The CDR3 nucleotides are TGTGCCAGCCTTGGGGAGGGCCCCTATGGCTACACCTTC. It codes for CASLGEGPYGYTF.

In its sample, this clonotype was seen many times. The chain links TRBV7-6 to TRBJ2-1, with 11 nucleotides matching TRBD2. V dropped 1 base and J dropped 2; count of bases not matched to a gene: 1. This CDR3 is 16 amino acids long. Per germline, CDR1 SGHVS and CDR2 FNYEAQ. The CDR3: CASSLGSGGAYNEQFF. The CDR3 DNA sequence: TGTGCCAGCAGCTTAGGTAGCGGGGGGGCCTACAATGAGCAGTTCTTC.

The J gene is TRBJ1-5, the V gene TRBV12-3 or TRBV12-4; the D is unclear. The CDR3 length is 14 residues. Trimming took 6 bases from V and 4 from J, leaving 13 bases between them. For the CDR3, the DNA is TGTGCCAGCAGCCTAAACGCAGAGAATCAGCCCCAGCATTTT. Encoded protein: CASSLNAENQPQHF.

This chain uses TRBV4-1 with TRBJ2-5, with unresolved D. From germline, CDR1 is MGHRA and CDR2 YSYEKL. The V and J ends lost 0 bases and 1 base respectively, with 18 bases between them. This CDR3 is 18 amino acids long. CDR3 region: CASSQDGVGFTFQETQYF. CDR3 nucleotides: TGCGCCAGCAGCCAAGATGGGGTAGGGTTCACGTTCCAAGAGACCCAGTACTTC.

For this clonotype: A read error may account for a junction end that differs from germline. The chain couples TRBV6-5 to TRBJ2-1; a possible D gene is TRBD2 (5 bases). Looked up from germline, CDR1 is MNHEY and CDR2 is SVGAGI. CDR3 length equals 15 residues. CDR3 sequence (DNA): TGTGCCAGCAGACCGGGAATTACGGGGTACAGTGAGCAGTTCTTC. It translates to CASRPGITGYSEQFF.

The gene calls are TRBV6-5 and TRBJ1-2; D call uncertain. Per the germline V gene, CDR1 is MNHEY and CDR2 is SVGAGI. The CDR3 runs to 11 residues. With 6 bases removed from V and 6 bases from J, the gap between germline ends came to 8 bases. The CDR3 DNA follows: TGTGCCAGCAGGTCGGGGAATGGCTACACCTTC. Its protein product is CASRSGNGYTF.

In this sample, this clonotype turned up many times. V usage is TRBV7-8 and J usage is TRBJ2-3; D possibly uses TRBD1 or TRBD2 (6 bases each). Trimming stripped 7 bases from V and 6 bases from J, with 14 bases between. The germline V gene encodes CDR1 SGHVS and CDR2 FQNEAQ. The CDR3 extends over 13 amino acids. The CDR3 DNA sequence: TGTGCCAGCACCGGGGGCCCCAGGGATACGCAGTATTTT. Its translation: CASTGGPRDTQYF.

As DNA, the CDR3 is TGTGCCGGTAGCGGGGGGTCTAATGAAAAACTGTTTTTT. Residues: CAGSGGSNEKLFF. V usage is TRBV7-9 and J usage is TRBJ1-4; tentatively, D is TRBD1 (5 bases). The ends were cut back, 11 bases at V and 3 bases at J, with 13 bases in the middle. The germline V gene encodes CDR1 SEHNR and CDR2 FQNEAQ (reference sequence). There are 13 residues in the CDR3.

This clonotype was seen only a few times. The chain combines TRBV7-6 with TRBJ2-2, with 7 bases identical to TRBD2. V was pared by 6 bases and J by 6 bases, with 13 bases of the junction left unmatched. Germline V lookup: CDR1 SGHVS, CDR2 FNYEAQ. This CDR3 contains 16 residues. CDR3 bases: TGTGCCAGCAGGCGATTTGGGGGGGAGGTCGCCGGGGAGCTGTTTTTT. It is translated as CASRRFGGEVAGELFF.

V usage is TRBV19 and J usage is TRBJ2-1; D uncertain. This CDR3 is built from 12 residues. From germline, CDR1 is LNHDA and CDR2 SQIVND (reference sequence). V lost 6 bases and J lost 8, with 11 bases in between. The CDR3 sequence is CASSPAADEQFF. DNA of the CDR3: TGTGCCAGTAGCCCCGCCGCGGATGAGCAGTTCTTC.

The gene calls are TRBV29-1 and TRBJ1-1; D gene unclear. The CDR3 covers 12 residues. Trimming took off 5 bases at V and 3 bases at J, with 10 bases between the two ends. The germline gives CDR1 SQVTM, CDR2 ANQGSEA. CDR3 sequence (DNA): TGCAGCGTTTGGGGAGGCGACACTGAAGCTTTCTTT. It codes for CSVWGGDTEAFF.

This chain links TRBV7-4 with TRBJ2-7; 8 nucleotides line up with TRBD1. The CDR3 extends over 17 amino acids. The V gene end was trimmed by 5 bases and the J gene end by 3 bases; junction bases not matched to a gene: 15. Germline loops: CDR1 SGHVT, CDR2 SQSDAQ. CDR3 coding DNA: TGTGCCAGCAGCATGCAGGGGGCGGGTACGACTTTCTACGAGCAGTACGTC. This sequence encodes CASSMQGAGTTFYEQYV.

The chain uses TRBV11-3 and TRBJ2-1; D ambiguous. V lost 0 bases to trimming and J lost 0 bases, with 18 bases between them. Germline loops: CDR1 SGHNT, CDR2 YENEEA. The CDR3 loop spans 19 amino acids. The CDR3 sequence is CASSLESGVPRSSYNEQFF. As DNA, the CDR3 is TGTGCCAGCAGCTTAGAGTCGGGCGTACCTCGGAGCTCCTACAATGAGCAGTTCTTC.

The V and J genes are TRBV4-1 and TRBJ2-7, with 7 bases identical to TRBD2. With 3 bases clipped from V and 4 bases from J, the junction kept 6 bases outside the gene matches. In germline, CDR1 is MGHRA, CDR2 YSYEKL. This CDR3 is built from 14 residues. CDR3 residues: CASSQAPGGYEQYV. CDR3 bases: TGCGCCAGCAGCCAGGCCCCCGGGGGGTACGAGCAGTACGTC.

This clonotype was seen many times. This sequence joins TRBV7-6 and TRBJ2-7, with a possible D match to TRBD2 (6 bases). The ends were cut back, 3 bases at V and 0 bases at J, with 12 bases in the middle. Looked up from germline, CDR1 is SGHVS and CDR2 is FNYEAQ. This CDR3 spans 15 amino acids. CDR3 sequence reads: CASSFGDSSSYEQYF. The CDR3 DNA sequence: TGTGCCAGCAGCTTCGGGGACTCGAGCTCCTACGAGCAGTACTTC.

In its sample, this clonotype was seen a few times. The chain combines TRBV20-1 with TRBJ2-5; 12 bases fit TRBD2. The junction had 4 bases not matched to a gene; V was cut back by 0 bases and J by 5 bases. The CDR3 loop spans 15 amino acids. Germline values: CDR1 DFQATT, CDR2 SNEGSKA (reference sequence). CDR3 nucleotide sequence: TGCAGTGCTAGAGATGGGCTAGCGGGGGGGGAGACCCAGTACTTC. Protein product: CSARDGLAGGETQYF.

The V call is TRBV19, the J call TRBJ1-2; D is unresolved. CDR1 and CDR2 from the germline V gene are LNHDA and SQIVND (reference sequence). The ends were cut back, 7 bases at V and 10 bases at J, with 10 bases in the middle. This CDR3 contains 10 residues. CDR3 protein: CASNGHHYTF. The CDR3, as DNA: TGTGCCAGTAACGGTCATCACTACACCTTC.

The CDR3 here is CASSSGTPYAGANVLTF. Here the CDR3 DNA reads TGTGCCAGCAGTTCGGGTACCCCTTATGCTGGGGCCAACGTCCTGACTTTC. This chain uses TRBV6-2 or TRBV6-3 with TRBJ2-6; D is unclear. The CDR3 consists of 17 residues. Between the trimmed V and J ends, which lost 4 bases and 2 bases, there was a span of 15 bases. The germline gives CDR1 MNHEY, CDR2 SVGEGT.

The chain uses TRBV2 and TRBJ2-7; 7 bases agree with TRBD2. The CDR3 runs 14 residues. Trimming at V came to 3 bases and at J to 7 bases, leaving 9 bases not matched to a gene. CDR1 and CDR2 from the germline V gene are SNHLY and FYNNEI. The CDR3 DNA sequence: TGTGCCAGCAGTGAGTGGGAGGGAGGCGGAGAGCAGTACTTC. Its translation: CASSEWEGGGEQYF.

This clonotype was counted between two and nine times. V and J are TRBV6-5 and TRBJ2-7; D remains unclear. Germline CDR1 MNHEY, CDR2 SVGAGI. Trimming removed 2 bases from V and 0 bases from J, with 14 bases in between. The CDR3 spans 16 residues. The CDR3 nucleotides are TGTGCCAGCAGTTACATAGGGCCGAGGAGCTCCTACGAGCAGTACTTC. Residues: CASSYIGPRSSYEQYF.

This clonotype has at least ten counts. The chain joins TRBV7-2 to TRBJ2-2, with D hard to call. The V and J ends lost 5 bases and 4 bases respectively, with 11 bases between them. Germline loops: CDR1 SGHTA, CDR2 FQGNSA. The CDR3 is 14 residues long. DNA for the CDR3: TGTGCCAGCAGCCCTGACGTAGTCACCGGGGAGCTGTTTTTT. It encodes CASSPDVVTGELFF.

The chain is built from TRBV7-9 and TRBJ1-5, with D perhaps matching TRBD1 (6 bases). Trimming took 4 bases from V and 6 from J, leaving 19 bases between them. The germline V gene encodes CDR1 SEHNR and CDR2 FQNEAQ (reference sequence). The CDR3 is made up of 16 amino acids. The CDR3, as DNA: TGTGCCAGCAGCTCGTACAGGGAGGAAACGTCTCAGCCCCAGCATTTT. Translating gives CASSSYREETSQPQHF.

This clonotype appeared many times. The chain carries TRBV7-8 and TRBJ1-1; tentative D call: TRBD1 (6 bases). V was shortened by 5 bases and J by 0 bases, with 13 bases between the two germline ends. CDR3 size: 15 residues. Germline lookup yields CDR1 SGHVS and CDR2 FQNEAQ. The CDR3 bases are TGTGCCAGCAGCCCTAACGGACAGCTGAACACTGAAGCTTTCTTT. Protein: CASSPNGQLNTEAFF.

The table lists this clonotype with a few counts. The chain uses TRBV18 and TRBJ1-2; 7 bases are a match to TRBD1. The V gene end was trimmed by 3 bases and the J gene end by 2 bases; junction bases not matched to a gene: 9. Germline loops: CDR1 KGHSH, CDR2 LQKENI. This CDR3 contains 16 residues. In DNA, the CDR3 is TGTGCCAGCTCACCCACCCCGGGACAGTCCAACTATGGCTACACCTTC. It encodes CASSPTPGQSNYGYTF.